This TCR beta chain originates from a study of T cell changes during pregnancy in multiple sclerosis. Germline V lookup: CDR1 SGHRS, CDR2 YFSETQ. The CDR3 runs to 15 residues. V lost 0 bases and J lost 5; bases outside the gene matches: 4. Data came from immunoSEQ multiplex PCR; TCRdb stores just in-frame clones and leaves some out. This sample yields about 59,000 clones, of which approximately 87% are seen a single time; less than 6% belongs to the top ten. The chain has TRBV5-1 and TRBJ1-4; the match to TRBD1 covers 7 bases. Sequencing was done on a sample of peripheral blood from another person, used as feeder cells. This TCR derives from a human donor whose cells served as feeder cells for cultures in a pregnancy study. DNA for the CDR3: TGCGCCAGCAGCTTGGAAGGGGGCTGGAATGAAAAACTGTTTTTT. It translates to CASSLEGGWNEKLFF.